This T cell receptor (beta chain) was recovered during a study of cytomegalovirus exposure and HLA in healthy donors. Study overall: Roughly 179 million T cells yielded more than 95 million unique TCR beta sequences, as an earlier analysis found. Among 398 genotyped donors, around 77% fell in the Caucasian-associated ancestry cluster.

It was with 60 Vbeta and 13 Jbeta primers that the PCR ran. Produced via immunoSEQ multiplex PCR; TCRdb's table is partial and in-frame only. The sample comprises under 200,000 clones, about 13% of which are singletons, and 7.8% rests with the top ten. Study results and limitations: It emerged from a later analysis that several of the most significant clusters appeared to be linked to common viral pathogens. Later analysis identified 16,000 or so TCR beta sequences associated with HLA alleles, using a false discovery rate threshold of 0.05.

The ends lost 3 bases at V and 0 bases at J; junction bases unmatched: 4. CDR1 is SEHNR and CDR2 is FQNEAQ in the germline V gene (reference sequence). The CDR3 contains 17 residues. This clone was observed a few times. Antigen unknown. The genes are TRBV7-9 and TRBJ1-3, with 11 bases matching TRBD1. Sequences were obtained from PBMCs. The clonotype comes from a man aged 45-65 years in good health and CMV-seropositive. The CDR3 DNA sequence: TGTGCCAGCAGCTTCGGGACAGGGGGGGACTCTGGAAACACCATATATTTT. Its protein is CASSFGTGGDSGNTIYF.